A selection of T cell receptor beta chains follows, all from one sample in a study of circulating CD8 cells and anti-PD-1 response in melanoma. TCRdb passed the reads through MiXCR, listing each CDR3 protein once. This sample has fewer than 1,000 distinct CDR3 sequences; around 10% occur once, and the top ten carry around 52%. This material consisted of CD8+ T cells from PBMCs, taken at baseline or after one month of anti-PD-1 therapy (not recorded which). Source of these receptors: a human donor with melanoma. Both conserved end residues are part of each CDR3. The order of the fields is V gene, J gene, D gene, clone size, CDR3 protein, CDR3 DNA. A D gene is named only where the DNA matches it firmly. A clone size is listed for some rows: how often the clone was seen (once, few, many), or a class if it is expanded.

v_gene: TRBV5-8
j_gene: TRBJ1-5
d_gene: .
abundance: .
CDR3aa: CASDLVGVMSNQPQHF
CDR3nt: TGTGCCAGCGACTTGGTCGGGGTAATGAGCAATCAGCCCCAGCATTTT

v_gene: TRBV18
j_gene: TRBJ2-3
d_gene: .
abundance: few
CDR3aa: CASSPLGTDTQYF
CDR3nt: TGTGCCAGCTCACCACTAGGCACAGATACGCAGTATTTT

v_gene: TRBV6-2/TRBV6-3
j_gene: TRBJ1-1
d_gene: .
abundance: medium-sized
CDR3aa: CASSYGGTEAFF
CDR3nt: TGTGCCAGCAGTTACGGGGGAACTGAAGCTTTCTTT

v_gene: TRBV28
j_gene: TRBJ2-7
d_gene: TRBD2
abundance: .
CDR3aa: CASSRRTSPYEQYF
CDR3nt: TGTGCCAGCAGTCGAAGGACTAGTCCCTACGAGCAGTACTTC

v_gene: TRBV9
j_gene: TRBJ2-2
d_gene: .
abundance: medium-sized
CDR3aa: CASSVPGGELFF
CDR3nt: TGTGCCAGCAGCGTACCCGGCGGGGAGCTGTTTTTT

v_gene: TRBV19
j_gene: TRBJ2-5
d_gene: .
abundance: .
CDR3aa: CASSVQAQETQYF
CDR3nt: TGTGCCAGTAGCGTACAGGCTCAAGAGACCCAGTACTTC

v_gene: TRBV6-2/TRBV6-3
j_gene: TRBJ2-7
d_gene: TRBD2
abundance: medium-sized
CDR3aa: CASSQDPGLAGYEQYF
CDR3nt: TGTGCCAGTTCGCAGGATCCGGGACTAGCGGGCTACGAGCAGTACTTC

v_gene: TRBV30
j_gene: TRBJ2-2
d_gene: .
abundance: medium-sized
CDR3aa: CAWSRGAGGELFF
CDR3nt: TGTGCCTGGAGTAGGGGGGCTGGCGGGGAGCTGTTTTTT

v_gene: TRBV27
j_gene: TRBJ1-2
d_gene: .
abundance: medium-sized
CDR3aa: CASSLGQSGTYGYTF
CDR3nt: TGTGCCAGCAGTTTAGGACAGTCGGGGACCTATGGCTACACCTTC

v_gene: TRBV7-4
j_gene: TRBJ2-7
d_gene: .
abundance: few
CDR3aa: CASRSAKPGRIQNNEQYF
CDR3nt: TGTGCCAGCAGATCCGCAAAACCTGGACGGATACAAAACAACGAGCAGTACTTC

v_gene: TRBV11-2
j_gene: TRBJ2-3
d_gene: TRBD2
abundance: medium-sized
CDR3aa: CASSFPRHGLAGDTDTQYF
CDR3nt: TGTGCCAGCAGCTTCCCCAGGCATGGACTAGCGGGGGATACAGATACGCAGTATTTT

v_gene: TRBV9
j_gene: TRBJ2-7
d_gene: .
abundance: medium-sized
CDR3aa: CASSFNPTRRVEQYF
CDR3nt: TGTGCCAGCAGCTTTAATCCCACACGGCGAGTCGAGCAGTACTTC

v_gene: TRBV7-2
j_gene: TRBJ1-1
d_gene: .
abundance: large
CDR3aa: CASSPGPGSEAFF
CDR3nt: TGTGCCAGCAGCCCCGGGCCGGGGTCTGAAGCTTTCTTT

v_gene: TRBV6-5
j_gene: TRBJ2-7
d_gene: TRBD2
abundance: medium-sized
CDR3aa: CASGTGLAGFYEQYF
CDR3nt: TGTGCCAGCGGAACAGGACTAGCGGGTTTCTACGAGCAGTACTTC

v_gene: TRBV27
j_gene: TRBJ2-7
d_gene: TRBD1
abundance: medium-sized
CDR3aa: CASSVRDRGYEQYF
CDR3nt: TGTGCCAGCAGTGTCCGGGACAGGGGCTACGAGCAGTACTTC

v_gene: TRBV11-2
j_gene: TRBJ2-3
d_gene: .
abundance: large
CDR3aa: CASRGLGADTQYF
CDR3nt: TGTGCCAGCAGAGGGCTGGGTGCAGATACGCAGTATTTT

v_gene: TRBV11-3
j_gene: TRBJ2-3
d_gene: TRBD2
abundance: medium-sized
CDR3aa: CASSSREGGRTDTQYF
CDR3nt: TGTGCCAGCTCCAGTCGGGAGGGGGGCCGCACAGATACGCAGTATTTT

v_gene: TRBV2
j_gene: TRBJ2-5
d_gene: .
abundance: medium-sized
CDR3aa: CASSVIALEYQETQYF
CDR3nt: TGTGCCAGCAGCGTCATAGCCCTGGAGTACCAAGAGACCCAGTACTTC

v_gene: TRBV27
j_gene: TRBJ1-5
d_gene: TRBD1
abundance: .
CDR3aa: CASSLWSTGGQPQHF
CDR3nt: TGTGCCAGCAGTTTATGGTCGACAGGGGGTCAGCCCCAGCATTTT

v_gene: TRBV5-8
j_gene: TRBJ1-1
d_gene: .
abundance: medium-sized
CDR3aa: CASSFGNTEAFF
CDR3nt: TGTGCCAGCAGCTTTGGGAACACTGAAGCTTTCTTT

v_gene: TRBV27
j_gene: TRBJ1-6
d_gene: TRBD1
abundance: .
CDR3aa: CASGLTGGYNSPLHF
CDR3nt: TGTGCCAGCGGGCTAACAGGGGGCTATAATTCACCCCTCCACTTT

v_gene: TRBV9
j_gene: TRBJ2-1
d_gene: TRBD2
abundance: medium-sized
CDR3aa: CASSSRTSGVRNEQFF
CDR3nt: TGTGCCAGCAGCTCCAGGACTAGCGGGGTCCGCAATGAGCAGTTCTTC

v_gene: TRBV18
j_gene: TRBJ2-7
d_gene: .
abundance: few
CDR3aa: CASSLQGSYEQYF
CDR3nt: TGTGCCAGCTCGCTTCAGGGCAGCTACGAGCAGTACTTC

v_gene: TRBV7-6
j_gene: TRBJ2-3
d_gene: .
abundance: medium-sized
CDR3aa: CASSLLYGRPTDTQYF
CDR3nt: TGTGCCAGCAGCTTATTATACGGGAGACCCACAGATACGCAGTATTTT

v_gene: TRBV19
j_gene: TRBJ2-1
d_gene: TRBD2
abundance: large
CDR3aa: CATTVGGDGNEQFF
CDR3nt: TGTGCCACCACTGTGGGGGGGGACGGCAATGAGCAGTTCTTC

v_gene: TRBV19
j_gene: TRBJ2-1
d_gene: TRBD2
abundance: .
CDR3aa: CASSSSGVMGEQFF
CDR3nt: TGTGCCAGTAGTAGCAGCGGGGTTATGGGTGAGCAGTTCTTC

v_gene: TRBV21-1
j_gene: TRBJ1-5
d_gene: .
abundance: .
CDR3aa: CASSITRQGYSSQPQHF
CDR3nt: TGTGCCAGCAGCATCACCCGACAGGGCTATAGCAGTCAGCCCCAGCATTTT

v_gene: TRBV10-3
j_gene: TRBJ2-1
d_gene: .
abundance: medium-sized
CDR3aa: CATQGDSYNEQFF
CDR3nt: TGTGCCACGCAAGGGGATTCCTACAATGAGCAGTTCTTC

v_gene: TRBV5-1
j_gene: TRBJ2-1
d_gene: .
abundance: few
CDR3aa: CASSLANNEQSF
CDR3nt: TGCGCCAGCAGCTTGGCAAACAATGAGCAGTCCTTC

v_gene: TRBV14
j_gene: TRBJ1-1
d_gene: .
abundance: medium-sized
CDR3aa: CASSSHKGGEEMNTEAFF
CDR3nt: TGTGCCAGCAGCTCCCATAAAGGGGGTGAAGAGATGAACACTGAAGCTTTCTTT

v_gene: TRBV5-6
j_gene: TRBJ2-1
d_gene: .
abundance: once
CDR3aa: CASSLVLAISNEQFF
CDR3nt: TGTGCCAGCAGCTTGGTGTTGGCTATAAGCAACGAGCAGTTCTTC

v_gene: TRBV18
j_gene: TRBJ2-3
d_gene: .
abundance: medium-sized
CDR3aa: CASSPRPYTQYF
CDR3nt: TGTGCCAGCTCACCACGACCTTATACGCAGTATTTT

v_gene: TRBV2
j_gene: TRBJ2-7
d_gene: .
abundance: medium-sized
CDR3aa: CASSIASYEQYF
CDR3nt: TGTGCCAGCAGCATTGCCTCCTACGAGCAGTACTTC

v_gene: TRBV7-2
j_gene: TRBJ2-2
d_gene: .
abundance: medium-sized
CDR3aa: CASSPLWGAQNTGELFF
CDR3nt: TGTGCCAGCAGCCCACTCTGGGGGGCACAGAACACCGGGGAGCTGTTTTTT

v_gene: TRBV27
j_gene: TRBJ2-1
d_gene: TRBD1
abundance: medium-sized
CDR3aa: CASSLMDRAFDEQFF
CDR3nt: TGTGCCAGCAGTTTAATGGACAGGGCATTCGATGAGCAGTTCTTC

v_gene: TRBV11-3
j_gene: TRBJ2-1
d_gene: .
abundance: .
CDR3aa: CASSSRDGANNEQFF
CDR3nt: TGTGCCAGCAGCTCCCGGGACGGTGCTAACAATGAGCAGTTCTTC

v_gene: TRBV4-1
j_gene: TRBJ1-1
d_gene: .
abundance: medium-sized
CDR3aa: CASSQDPGQQGNTEAFF
CDR3nt: TGCGCCAGCAGCCAAGACCCCGGACAGCAGGGGAACACTGAAGCTTTCTTT

v_gene: TRBV11-2
j_gene: TRBJ2-5
d_gene: .
abundance: few
CDR3aa: CASSPVGGAGTQYF
CDR3nt: TGTGCCAGCAGCCCGGTCGGCGGAGCCGGGACCCAGTACTTC

v_gene: TRBV25-1
j_gene: TRBJ2-7
d_gene: TRBD1
abundance: medium-sized
CDR3aa: CASSDMTGGSYEQYF
CDR3nt: TGTGCCAGCAGTGATATGACAGGGGGCTCCTACGAGCAGTACTTC

v_gene: TRBV7-9
j_gene: TRBJ2-3
d_gene: .
abundance: .
CDR3aa: CASSFGSAPPDTQYF
CDR3nt: TGTGCCAGCAGCTTTGGTTCGGCCCCCCCAGATACGCAGTATTTC

v_gene: TRBV7-3
j_gene: TRBJ2-1
d_gene: .
abundance: medium-sized
CDR3aa: CASSLIQGGLNEQFF
CDR3nt: TGTGCCAGCAGCTTAATCCAAGGGGGACTCAATGAGCAGTTCTTC

v_gene: TRBV27
j_gene: TRBJ2-3
d_gene: TRBD2
abundance: .
CDR3aa: CASSVAGGYTDTQYF
CDR3nt: TGTGCCAGCTCAGTAGCGGGGGGCTACACAGATACGCAGTATTTT

v_gene: TRBV14
j_gene: TRBJ1-6
d_gene: TRBD1
abundance: .
CDR3aa: CASSQGQGFYNSPLHF
CDR3nt: TGTGCCAGCAGCCAGGGACAGGGGTTTTATAATTCACCCCTCCACTTT

v_gene: TRBV19
j_gene: TRBJ2-7
d_gene: .
abundance: medium-sized
CDR3aa: CASSNTGSYEQYF
CDR3nt: TGTGCCAGTAGTAACACCGGCTCCTACGAGCAGTACTTC

v_gene: TRBV18
j_gene: TRBJ2-7
d_gene: .
abundance: medium-sized
CDR3aa: CASSPHSASDRKYEQYF
CDR3nt: TGTGCCAGCTCACCACACAGCGCGTCGGACAGAAAATACGAGCAGTACTTC

v_gene: TRBV2
j_gene: TRBJ2-7
d_gene: TRBD1
abundance: few
CDR3aa: CASTEVQGAYEQYF
CDR3nt: TGTGCCAGCACAGAAGTACAGGGGGCCTACGAGCAGTACTTC